Sequencing of this T cell receptor beta chain was carried out in a study of blood T cell repertoires in COVID-19. The overall study: Spain, Italy and the United States supplied samples that represented acute and convalescent COVID-19.

This table comes from immunoSEQ multiplex PCR, and its TCRdb copy is limited to in-frame clones, with some not included. The sample gives about 170,000 clones, about 82% of which show up once; approximately 7% is in the top ten. This CDR3 is built from 14 residues. After removal of 6 bases from V and 8 bases from J, the junction contained 7 bases not matched to a gene. CDR1 is MDHEN, CDR2 SYDVKM, per germline. The sequencing sample was made of peripheral blood. The chain carries TRBV28 and TRBJ2-1, with TRBD1 matching 10 bases. The receptor comes from a man in his forties or fifties with active or convalescent COVID-19. The CDR3 reads CASSPGTGVDEQFF. Written as DNA, the CDR3 is TGTGCCAGCAGCCCCGGGACAGGGGTCGATGAGCAGTTCTTC.